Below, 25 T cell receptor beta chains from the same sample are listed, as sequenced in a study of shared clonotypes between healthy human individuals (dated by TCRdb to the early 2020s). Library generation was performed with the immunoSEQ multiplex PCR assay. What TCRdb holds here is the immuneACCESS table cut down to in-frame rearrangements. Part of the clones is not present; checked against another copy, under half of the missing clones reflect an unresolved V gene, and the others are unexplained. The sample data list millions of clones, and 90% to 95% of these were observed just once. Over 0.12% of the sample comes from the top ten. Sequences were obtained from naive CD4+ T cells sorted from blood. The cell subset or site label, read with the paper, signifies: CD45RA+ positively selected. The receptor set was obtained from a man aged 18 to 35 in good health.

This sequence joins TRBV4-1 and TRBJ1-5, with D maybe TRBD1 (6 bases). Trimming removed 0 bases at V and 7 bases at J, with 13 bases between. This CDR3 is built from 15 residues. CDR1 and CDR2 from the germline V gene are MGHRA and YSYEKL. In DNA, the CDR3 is TGCGCCAGCAGCCAAGATATAACAGGGAAACAGCCCCAGCATTTT. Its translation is CASSQDITGKQPQHF.

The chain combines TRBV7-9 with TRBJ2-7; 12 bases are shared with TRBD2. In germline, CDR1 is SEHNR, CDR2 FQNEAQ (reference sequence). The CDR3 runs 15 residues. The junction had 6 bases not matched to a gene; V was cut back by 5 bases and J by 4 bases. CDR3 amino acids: CASSQLAGGWYEQYF. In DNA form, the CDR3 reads TGTGCCAGCAGCCAACTAGCGGGAGGTTGGTACGAGCAGTACTTC.

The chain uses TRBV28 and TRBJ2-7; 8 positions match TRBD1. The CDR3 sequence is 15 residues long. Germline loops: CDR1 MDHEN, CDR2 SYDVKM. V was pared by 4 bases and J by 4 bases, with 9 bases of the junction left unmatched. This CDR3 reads CASSYPRTGSYEQYF. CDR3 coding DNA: TGTGCCAGCAGTTATCCTCGGACAGGGTCTTACGAGCAGTACTTC.

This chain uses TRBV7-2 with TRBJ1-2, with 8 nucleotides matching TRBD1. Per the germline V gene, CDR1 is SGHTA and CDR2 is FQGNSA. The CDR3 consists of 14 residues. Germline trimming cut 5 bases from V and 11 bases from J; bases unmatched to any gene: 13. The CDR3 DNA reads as TGTGCCAGCAGCCCCCAAATGGGACAGGAAATATACACCTTC. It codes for CASSPQMGQEIYTF.

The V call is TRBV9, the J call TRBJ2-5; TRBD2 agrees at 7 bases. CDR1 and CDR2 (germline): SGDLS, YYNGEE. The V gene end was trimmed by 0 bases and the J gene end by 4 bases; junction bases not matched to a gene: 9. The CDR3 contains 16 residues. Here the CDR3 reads CASSVGVQGGAETQYF. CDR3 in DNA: TGTGCCAGCAGCGTAGGGGTCCAGGGAGGGGCAGAGACCCAGTACTTC.

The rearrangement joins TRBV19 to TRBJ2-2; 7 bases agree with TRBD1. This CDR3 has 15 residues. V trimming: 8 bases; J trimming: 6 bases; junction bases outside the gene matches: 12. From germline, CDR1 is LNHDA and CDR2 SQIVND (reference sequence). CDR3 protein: CASLGVGGAAGELFF. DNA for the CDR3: TGTGCCAGTCTAGGGGTAGGGGGCGCGGCCGGGGAGCTGTTTTTT.

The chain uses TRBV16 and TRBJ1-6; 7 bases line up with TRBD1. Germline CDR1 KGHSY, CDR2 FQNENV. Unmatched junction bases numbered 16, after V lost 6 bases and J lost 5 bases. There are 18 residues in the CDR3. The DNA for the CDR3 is TGTGCCAGCAGTCATCGGGTGACAGGGCCGTCTAATAATTCACCCCTCCACTTT. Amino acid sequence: CASSHRVTGPSNNSPLHF.

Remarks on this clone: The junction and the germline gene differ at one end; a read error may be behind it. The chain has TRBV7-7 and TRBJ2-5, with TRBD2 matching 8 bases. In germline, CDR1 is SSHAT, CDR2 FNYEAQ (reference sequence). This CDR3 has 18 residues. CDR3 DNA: TGTGCTAGCAGCTTAGGGATGCTTACTAGCGGCCGCCAAGAGACCCAGTACTTC. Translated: CASSLGMLTSGRQETQYF. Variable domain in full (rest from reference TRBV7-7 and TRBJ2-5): GAGVSQSPRYKVTKRGQDVTLRCDPISSHATLYWYQQALGQGPEFLTYFNYEAQPDKSGLPSDRFSAERPEGSISTLTIQRTEQRDSAMYRCASSLGMLTSGRQETQYFGPGTRLLVL.

In nucleotides, the CDR3 is TGCGCCAGCTCTATTAGTGGCTTGGCTGGAAACACCATATATTTT. It codes for CASSISGLAGNTIYF. This chain links TRBV5-1 with TRBJ1-3; D remains ambiguous. Per the germline V gene, CDR1 is SGHRS and CDR2 is YFSETQ. V lost 7 bases to trimming and J lost 2 bases, with 16 bases between them. CDR3 size: 15 residues.

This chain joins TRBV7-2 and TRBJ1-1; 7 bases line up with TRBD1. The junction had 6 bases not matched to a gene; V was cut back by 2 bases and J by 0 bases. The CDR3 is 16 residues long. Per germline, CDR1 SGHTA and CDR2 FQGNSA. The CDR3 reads CASSLRTGLMNTEAFF. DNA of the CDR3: TGTGCCAGCAGCTTACGGACAGGTCTCATGAACACTGAAGCTTTCTTT.

CDR3 sequence: CASSLAGTVIPGELFF. CDR3 nucleotide sequence: TGCGCCAGCAGCTTGGCCGGGACAGTTATTCCCGGGGAGCTGTTTTTT. The chain carries TRBV5-1 and TRBJ2-2; 7 bases line up with TRBD1. With 0 bases clipped from V and 6 bases from J, the junction kept 8 bases outside the gene matches. The CDR3 runs to 16 residues. Germline V CDR1 and CDR2: SGHRS, YFSETQ.

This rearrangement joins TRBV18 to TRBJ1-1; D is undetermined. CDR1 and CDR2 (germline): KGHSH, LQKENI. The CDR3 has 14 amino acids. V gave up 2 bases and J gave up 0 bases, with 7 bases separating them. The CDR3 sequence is CASSPGWLNTEAFF. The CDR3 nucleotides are TGTGCCAGCTCACCAGGGTGGCTGAACACTGAAGCTTTCTTT.

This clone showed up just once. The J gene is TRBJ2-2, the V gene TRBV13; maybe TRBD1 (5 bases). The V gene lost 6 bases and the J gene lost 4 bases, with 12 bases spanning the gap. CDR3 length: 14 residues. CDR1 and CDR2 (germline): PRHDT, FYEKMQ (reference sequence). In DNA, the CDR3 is TGTGCCAGCAGGAACCAGGGTATCACCGGGGAGCTGTTTTTT. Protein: CASRNQGITGELFF.

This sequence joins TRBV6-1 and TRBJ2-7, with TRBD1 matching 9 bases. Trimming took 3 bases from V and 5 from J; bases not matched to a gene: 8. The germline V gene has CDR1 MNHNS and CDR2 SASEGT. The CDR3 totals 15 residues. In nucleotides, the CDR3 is TGTGCCAGCAGTGAGATGGGACAGGGAGGCCACGAGCAGTACTTC. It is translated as CASSEMGQGGHEQYF.

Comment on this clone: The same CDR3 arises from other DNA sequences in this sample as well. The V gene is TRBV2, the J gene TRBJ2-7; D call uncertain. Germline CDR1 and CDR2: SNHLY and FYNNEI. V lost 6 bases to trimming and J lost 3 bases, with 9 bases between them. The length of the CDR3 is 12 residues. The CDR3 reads CASSGPGYEQYF. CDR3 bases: TGTGCCAGCAGCGGGCCCGGCTACGAGCAGTACTTC.

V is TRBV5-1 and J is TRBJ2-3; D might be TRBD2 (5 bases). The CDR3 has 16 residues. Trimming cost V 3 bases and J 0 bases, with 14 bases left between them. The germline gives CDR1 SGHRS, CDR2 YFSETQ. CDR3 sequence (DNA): TGCGCCAGCAGCTCCACGCCGGGAATTAGCACAGATACGCAGTATTTT. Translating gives CASSSTPGISTDTQYF.

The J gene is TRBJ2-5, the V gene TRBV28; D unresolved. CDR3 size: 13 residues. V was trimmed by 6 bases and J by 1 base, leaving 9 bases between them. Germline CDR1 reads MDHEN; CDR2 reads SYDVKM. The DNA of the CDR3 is TGTGCCAGCAGGACTGATACCCAAGAGACCCAGTACTTC. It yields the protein CASRTDTQETQYF.

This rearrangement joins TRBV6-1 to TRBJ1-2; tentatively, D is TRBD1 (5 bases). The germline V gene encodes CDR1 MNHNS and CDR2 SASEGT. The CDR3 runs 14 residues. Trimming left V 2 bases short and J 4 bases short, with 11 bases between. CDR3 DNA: TGTGCCAGCAGTGAAAGCCAGGGAGCCTATGGCTACACCTTC. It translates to CASSESQGAYGYTF.

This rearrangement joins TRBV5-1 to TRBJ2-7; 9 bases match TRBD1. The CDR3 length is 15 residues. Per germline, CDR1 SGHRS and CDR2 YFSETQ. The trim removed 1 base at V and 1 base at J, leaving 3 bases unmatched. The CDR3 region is CASSLRGTGSYEQYF. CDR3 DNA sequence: TGCGCCAGCAGCTTGAGGGGGACAGGGTCCTACGAGCAGTACTTC.

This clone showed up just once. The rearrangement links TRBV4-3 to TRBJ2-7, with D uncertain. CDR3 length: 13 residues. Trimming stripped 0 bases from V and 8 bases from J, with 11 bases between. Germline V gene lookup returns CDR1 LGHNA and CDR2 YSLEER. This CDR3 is CASSQDRAEKQYF. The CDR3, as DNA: TGCGCCAGCAGCCAAGATAGAGCAGAAAAGCAGTACTTC.

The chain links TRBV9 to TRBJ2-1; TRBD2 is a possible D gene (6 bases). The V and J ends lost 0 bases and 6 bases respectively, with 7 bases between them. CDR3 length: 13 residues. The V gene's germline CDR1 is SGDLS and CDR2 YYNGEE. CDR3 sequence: CASSVASVNEQFF. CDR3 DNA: TGTGCCAGCAGCGTAGCTAGCGTCAATGAGCAGTTCTTC. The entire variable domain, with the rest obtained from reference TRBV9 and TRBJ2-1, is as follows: DSGVTQTPKHLITATGQRVTLRCSPRSGDLSVYWYQQSLDQGLQFLIQYYNGEERAKGNILERFSAQQFPDLHSELNLSSLELGDSALYFCASSVASVNEQFFGPGTRLTVL.

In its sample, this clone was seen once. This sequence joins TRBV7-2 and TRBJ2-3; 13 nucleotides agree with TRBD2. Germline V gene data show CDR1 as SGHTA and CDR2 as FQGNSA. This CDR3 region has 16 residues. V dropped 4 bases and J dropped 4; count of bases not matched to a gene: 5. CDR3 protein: CASSSWTSGSSDTQYF. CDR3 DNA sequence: TGTGCCAGCAGCTCCTGGACTAGCGGGAGCTCAGATACGCAGTATTTT.

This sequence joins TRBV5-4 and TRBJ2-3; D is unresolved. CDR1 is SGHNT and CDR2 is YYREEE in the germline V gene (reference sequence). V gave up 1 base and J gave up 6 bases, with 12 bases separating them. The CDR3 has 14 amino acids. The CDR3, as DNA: TGTGCCAGCAGCTTGAAAGGACCCAGGGATACGCAGTATTTT. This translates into CASSLKGPRDTQYF.

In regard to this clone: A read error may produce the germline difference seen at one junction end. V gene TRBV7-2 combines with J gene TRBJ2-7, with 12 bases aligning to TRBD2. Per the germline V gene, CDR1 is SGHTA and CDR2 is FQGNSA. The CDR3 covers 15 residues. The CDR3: CASSLAPQLAGGAHF. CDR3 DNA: TGTGCCAGCAGCTTAGCGCCCCAACTAGCGGGAGGCGCGCACTTC.

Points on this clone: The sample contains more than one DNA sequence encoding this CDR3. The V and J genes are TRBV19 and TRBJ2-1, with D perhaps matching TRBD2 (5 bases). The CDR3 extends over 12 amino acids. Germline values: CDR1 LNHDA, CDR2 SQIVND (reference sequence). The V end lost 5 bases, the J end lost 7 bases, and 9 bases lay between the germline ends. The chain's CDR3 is CASSRTGNEQFF. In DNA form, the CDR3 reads TGTGCCAGTAGTCGGACGGGGAATGAGCAGTTCTTC.